Below, 5 T cell receptor beta chains from the same sample are listed, as sequenced in a study of blood T cell repertoires in COVID-19. Method: immunoSEQ multiplex PCR; TCRdb's copy keeps in-frame clones and lacks some. Of 150,000 to 200,000 clones in the sample, about 80% are singletons; the top ten hold more than 10%. Sequenced sample: PBMCs or T cells enriched from blood (not recorded which). The receptors were sampled from a man over 45 who had recovered from COVID-19.

The rearrangement uses TRBV9 and TRBJ2-2; D might be TRBD1 (6 bases). Trimming cost V 4 bases and J 5 bases, with 12 bases left between them. Germline V CDR1 and CDR2: SGDLS, YYNGEE. The CDR3 extends over 14 amino acids. CDR3: CASSTGQSTGELFF. In DNA form, the CDR3 reads TGTGCCAGCAGCACCGGACAGTCTACCGGGGAGCTGTTTTTT.

V gene TRBV3-1 (or the pseudogene TRBV3-2) combines with J gene TRBJ1-1; the D gene is possibly TRBD1 (5 bases). The germline V and J ends were trimmed by 0 bases and 2 bases, with 16 bases remaining between them. This CDR3 is built from 17 residues. Germline V CDR1 and CDR2: LGHDT, YNNKEL (reference sequence). The CDR3 reads CASSQDRPGALNTEAFF. The DNA of the CDR3 is TGTGCCAGCAGCCAAGATCGGCCTGGGGCACTAAACACTGAAGCTTTCTTT.

This clone was seen only once. The chain carries TRBV11-1 and TRBJ2-1; TRBD2 aligns across 9 bases. Germline V lookup: CDR1 SGHAT, CDR2 FQDESV (reference sequence). The CDR3 spans 13 residues. V gave up 5 bases and J gave up 6 bases; unmatched junction bases: 2. The CDR3 loop is CASSVGLANEQFF. The CDR3 bases are TGTGCCAGCAGCGTGGGACTAGCCAATGAGCAGTTCTTC.

The genes are TRBV5-1 and TRBJ1-6, with D hard to call. CDR1 and CDR2 (germline): SGHRS, YFSETQ. Between the trimmed V and J ends, which lost 0 bases and 10 bases, there was a span of 11 bases. This CDR3 has 14 residues. This chain's CDR3 is CASSLGVVESPLHF. CDR3 nucleotides: TGCGCCAGCAGCTTGGGAGTTGTTGAGTCACCCCTCCACTTT.

In DNA form, the CDR3 reads TGCAGCGACACAGCTAACTATGGCTACACCTTC. It is translated as CSDTANYGYTF. The chain carries TRBV29-1 and TRBJ1-2; D gene ambiguous. The ends were cut back, 7 bases at V and 0 bases at J, with 6 bases in the middle. Looked up from germline, CDR1 is SQVTM and CDR2 is ANQGSEA. This CDR3 contains 11 residues.